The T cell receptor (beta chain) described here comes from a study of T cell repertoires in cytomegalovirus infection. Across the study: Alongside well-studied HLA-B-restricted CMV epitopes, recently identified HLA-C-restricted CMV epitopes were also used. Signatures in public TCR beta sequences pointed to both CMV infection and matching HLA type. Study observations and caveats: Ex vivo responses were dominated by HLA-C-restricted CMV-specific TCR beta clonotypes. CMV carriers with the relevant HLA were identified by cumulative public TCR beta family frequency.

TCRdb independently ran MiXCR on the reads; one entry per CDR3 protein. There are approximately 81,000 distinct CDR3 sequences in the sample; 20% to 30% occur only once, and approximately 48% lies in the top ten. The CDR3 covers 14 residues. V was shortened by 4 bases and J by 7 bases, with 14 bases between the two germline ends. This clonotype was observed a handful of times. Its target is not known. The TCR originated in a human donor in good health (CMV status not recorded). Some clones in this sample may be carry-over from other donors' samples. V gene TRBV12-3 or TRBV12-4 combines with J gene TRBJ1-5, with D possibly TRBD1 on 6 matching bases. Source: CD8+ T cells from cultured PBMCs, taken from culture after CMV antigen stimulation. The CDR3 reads CASSSGGVGQPQHF. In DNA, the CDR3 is TGTGCCAGCAGTTCCGGGGGCGTCGGACAGCCCCAGCATTTT.